A selection of T cell receptor beta chains follows, all from one sample in a study of blood T cell repertoires in COVID-19. Sequencing was performed with immunoSEQ multiplex PCR; in TCRdb, only in-frame clones are kept and a portion is missing. The sample holds a few hundred thousand clones, around 87% seen once. Sequenced material: PBMCs or T cells enriched from blood (not recorded which). These receptor sequences come from a man younger than 45 who had been exposed to COVID-19. CDR3s include the opening cysteine and the closing phenylalanine or tryptophan. D genes are given only for firm matches. Clone size is not always given. Where it is, it says once, few, many or a class for expanded clones.

abundance	d_gene	v_gene	j_gene	CDR3nt	CDR3aa
NA	TRBD2	TRBV4-2	TRBJ2-3	TGTGCCAGCAGCCGAGAGGCTAGCGGGGGTCTCACAGATACGCAGTATTTT	CASSREASGGLTDTQYF
NA	NA	TRBV5-6	TRBJ1-6	TGTGCCAGCAGTCAAATTAATTCACCCCTCCACTTT	CASSQINSPLHF
NA	NA	TRBV7-9	TRBJ1-1	TGTGCCAGCAGCTTAGTAAAACCGCGGGAAGCTTTCTTT	CASSLVKPREAFF
NA	TRBD1	TRBV25-1	TRBJ1-1	TGTGCCAGCAGTCCTTCAGGGGACAGTTCTCAAGGGGATTTT	CASSPSGDSSQGDF
NA	TRBD1	TRBV5-5	TRBJ2-3	TGTGCCAGCAGCGGACAGGGGCTCACAGATACGCAGTATTTT	CASSGQGLTDTQYF
NA	NA	TRBV14	TRBJ1-6	TGTGCCAGCAGCAAGGGGACTACATCCTATAATTCACCCCTCCACTTT	CASSKGTTSYNSPLHF
NA	TRBD1	TRBV3-1/TRBV3-2	TRBJ2-5	TGTGCCAGCAGCCAAGCTGGACAGGGGCAAGAGACCCAGTACTTC	CASSQAGQGQETQYF
NA	NA	TRBV19	TRBJ2-1	TGTGCCAGTACTAACCAGGGGCCGGGGTATGAGCAGTTCTTC	CASTNQGPGYEQFF
NA	NA	TRBV7-9	TRBJ1-3	TGTGCCAGCAGCTTGACGGAGCGCACCATATATTTT	CASSLTERTIYF
NA	NA	TRBV14	TRBJ2-3	TGTGCCAGCGGGGACTTTCGTGGGGATACGCAGTATTTT	CASGDFRGDTQYF
NA	TRBD1	TRBV25-1	TRBJ2-3	TGTGCCAGCAGTCCACCGGGACAGGGAATGGGTACGCAGTATTTT	CASSPPGQGMGTQYF
once	TRBD2	TRBV7-6	TRBJ2-1	TGTGCCAGCAGCTTGGGACTAGCGGGGGACAATGAGCAGTTCTTC	CASSLGLAGDNEQFF
NA	NA	TRBV27	TRBJ1-2	TGTGCCAGCACAGCGGGGGGAAACTATGGCTACACCTTC	CASTAGGNYGYTF
few	NA	TRBV7-2	TRBJ2-2	TGTGCCAGCAGCTTCTGGCCCGGGGGGGAGCTGTTTTTT	CASSFWPGGELFF
NA	NA	TRBV18	TRBJ1-2	TGTGCCAGCTCACCAAACCCTCGCGACAGAATCGGCTACACCTTC	CASSPNPRDRIGYTF
NA	TRBD1	TRBV30	TRBJ2-2	TGTGCCTGGAGTGTAGTGATAGGACAGGGTGGCGGGGAGCTGTTTTTT	CAWSVVIGQGGGELFF
once	NA	TRBV5-1	TRBJ1-2	TGCGCCAGCAGCTTGCCCAAATCGACAGAAATGGGCTATGGCTACACCTTC	CASSLPKSTEMGYGYTF
NA	NA	TRBV7-3	TRBJ2-2	TGTGCCAGCAGCTTGTCTAACACCGGGGAGCTGTTTTTT	CASSLSNTGELFF
NA	TRBD2	TRBV2	TRBJ2-2	TGTGCCAGCCAGTGTGTAGGAGGTCCGGGACTAGAGTATTGCAACACCGGGGAGCTGTTTTTT	CASQCVGGPGLEYCNTGELFF
few	NA	TRBV10-3	TRBJ2-3	TGTGCCACGCGGCCGTCCCGACTGACCTCTAGCGCAGATACGCAGTATTTT	CATRPSRLTSSADTQYF
NA	TRBD1	TRBV7-9	TRBJ1-5	TGTGCCAGCACCCAAACAGGGGGCGATAGTCGCCAGCATTTT	CASTQTGGDSRQHF
NA	NA	TRBV5-1	TRBJ2-7	TGCGCCAGCAGCTTGGGCGAGGAGGGATACGAGCAGTACTTC	CASSLGEEGYEQYF
once	TRBD1	TRBV7-8	TRBJ2-2	TGTGCCAGCAGCACGCGGGACAGGGAATGGACCGGGGAGCTGTTTTTT	CASSTRDREWTGELFF
NA	TRBD1	TRBV6-5	TRBJ1-6	TGTGCCAGCGGGGACAGGACCACTAATTCACCCCTCCACTTT	CASGDRTTNSPLHF
NA	TRBD1	TRBV18	TRBJ2-7	TGTGCCAGCTCACCCGACAGGGGGTCCTCCTACGAGCAGTACTTC	CASSPDRGSSYEQYF
NA	TRBD1	TRBV7-8	TRBJ1-4	TGTGCCAGCGGGATACAGGGGGCTCAGGAAAAACTGTTTTTT	CASGIQGAQEKLFF
NA	NA	TRBV15	TRBJ2-1	TGTGCCACCAGCAGGGACAAATCCTCCTACAATGAGCAGTTCTTC	CATSRDKSSYNEQFF
NA	TRBD2	TRBV30	TRBJ2-1	TGTGCCTGGAGTGACGACGGGGGGAAGTTCTTC	CAWSDDGGKFF
NA	NA	TRBV13	TRBJ1-4	TGTGCCAGCAGCTTAGTAGGACAGATAGATGAAAAACTGTTTTTT	CASSLVGQIDEKLFF
NA	NA	TRBV4-1	TRBJ1-5	TGCGCCAGCAGCGGCGGCTTTGGAGGCAATCAGCCCCAGCATTTT	CASSGGFGGNQPQHF
NA	NA	TRBV4-1	TRBJ2-1	TGCGCCAGCAGCCAAGAACCCGACTTCGTCTATGAGCAGTTCTTC	CASSQEPDFVYEQFF
NA	NA	TRBV25-1	TRBJ2-7	TGTGCCAGCTCCGGAGGGGGGGCATTCGAGCAGTACTTC	CASSGGGAFEQYF
NA	NA	TRBV27	TRBJ1-1	TGTGCCAGCAGTTTCCGGAGACGAGGGAACACTGAAGCTTTCTTT	CASSFRRRGNTEAFF
NA	TRBD2	TRBV7-9	TRBJ2-1	TGTGCCAGCAGTCCCGTCGGGAGGAATGAGCAGTTCTTC	CASSPVGRNEQFF
once	TRBD1	TRBV10-3	TRBJ2-7	TGTGCCATCAGTGACCAAAACAGGGGGAATATGGGGGAGCAGTACTTC	CAISDQNRGNMGEQYF
NA	TRBD1	TRBV7-9	TRBJ1-2	TGTGCCAGCAGCCTTAGCATGGGACAGGGGCCCTATGGCTACACCTTC	CASSLSMGQGPYGYTF
NA	TRBD2	TRBV4-3	TRBJ2-5	TGCGCCAGCAGCCAAGATGGAGCGGGGGTCAAGGGGACCCAGTACTTC	CASSQDGAGVKGTQYF
NA	TRBD1	TRBV4-1	TRBJ1-3	TGCGCCAGCAGCCAAAAGGGGACAGGGGTTTCTGGAAACACCATATATTTT	CASSQKGTGVSGNTIYF
NA	NA	TRBV5-1	TRBJ2-7	TGCGCCAGCAGCTCCGGAGTAGGGGTGTACGAGCAGTACTTC	CASSSGVGVYEQYF
NA	TRBD2	TRBV18	TRBJ2-2	TGTGCCAGCTCACCACTCCGAGCGGGGGGCCAGAACACCGGGGAGCTGTTTTTT	CASSPLRAGGQNTGELFF
NA	NA	TRBV12-3/TRBV12-4	TRBJ2-7	TGTGCCAGCGGGGGGCAGGGGGGCTACGAGCAGTACTTC	CASGGQGGYEQYF
NA	TRBD1	TRBV4-2	TRBJ1-1	TGTGCCAGCAGCCCACGGCGGCAGGGGGCAGGAGCTTTCTTT	CASSPRRQGAGAFF
NA	NA	TRBV3-1/TRBV3-2	TRBJ2-3	TGTGCCAGCAGCCAAGATGTCCGGGGGTTCATGGATACGCAGTATTTT	CASSQDVRGFMDTQYF
NA	NA	TRBV5-1	TRBJ2-7	TGCGCCAGCAGCTTCCGTGGCAACGAGCAGTACTTC	CASSFRGNEQYF
NA	NA	TRBV7-6	TRBJ2-1	TGTGCCAGCAGCCCCCGTGCTAGCGTAAATGAGCAGTTCTTC	CASSPRASVNEQFF
NA	TRBD2	TRBV3-1/TRBV3-2	TRBJ2-3	TGTGCCAGCAGCCAAACTAGCGGGGGGGCGCATACGCAGTATTTT	CASSQTSGGAHTQYF
NA	NA	TRBV7-9	TRBJ2-7	TGTGCCAGCAGCCCGGGGGGCCGCAGGGTTACCGAGCAGTACTTC	CASSPGGRRVTEQYF
NA	NA	TRBV5-1	TRBJ1-6	TGCGCCAGCAGCTTGGATGCAGGTAGCTCCTATAATTCACCCCTCCACTTT	CASSLDAGSSYNSPLHF